The sequence of this TCR beta chain was determined in a study of neurological immune-mediated disorders. Regarding the study as a whole: The absence of shared CDR3 amino acid sequences among expanded clones across subjects suggests private repertoires in all groups.

Healthy control samples came from blood bank volunteers in Maryland, USA. Source material was 2 million unsorted PBMCs, stored at -80 °C in RNAlater. The CDR3 runs to 17 residues. Germline V CDR1 and CDR2: SEHNR, FQNEAQ (reference sequence). The V and J ends lost 1 base and 0 bases respectively, with 13 bases between them. Synthesis of cDNA used 5'RACE (with 10-nucleotide random UMIs). TCRdb re-derived calls from the 5' RACE reads in MiXCR, one entry per CDR3 protein. The sample has tens of thousands of distinct CDR3 sequences; less than 8.5% are singletons. At least ten counts were recorded for this clonotype. Its antigen is not identified.

The source is a middle-aged woman in good health. The sequenced material came from PBMCs. This sequence joins TRBV7-9 and TRBJ2-1; D is ambiguous. The CDR3 is CASSLGATPSSYNEQFF. The CDR3 DNA is TGTGCCAGCAGCTTAGGAGCAACGCCCAGCTCCTACAATGAGCAGTTCTTC.